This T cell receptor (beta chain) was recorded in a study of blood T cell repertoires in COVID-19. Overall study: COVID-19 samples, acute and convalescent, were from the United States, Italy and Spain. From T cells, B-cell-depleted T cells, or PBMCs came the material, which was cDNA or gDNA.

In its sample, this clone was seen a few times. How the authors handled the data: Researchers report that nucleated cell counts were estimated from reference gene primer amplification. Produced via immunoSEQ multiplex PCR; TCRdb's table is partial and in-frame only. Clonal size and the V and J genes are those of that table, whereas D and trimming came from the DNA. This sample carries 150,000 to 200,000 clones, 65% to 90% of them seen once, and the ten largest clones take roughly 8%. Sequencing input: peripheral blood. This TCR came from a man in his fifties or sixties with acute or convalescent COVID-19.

The CDR3 DNA reads as TGCGCCAGCAGTAAGGCGTGTGGACAGAGCTCTGGAAACACCATATATTTT. Its translation: CASSKACGQSSGNTIYF. V is TRBV23-1 and J is TRBJ1-3; TRBD1 is a possible D gene (6 bases). TRBV23-1 is an ORF; its function is uncertain. The CDR3 runs to 17 residues. The ends were cut back, 5 bases at V and 0 bases at J, with 17 bases in the middle.